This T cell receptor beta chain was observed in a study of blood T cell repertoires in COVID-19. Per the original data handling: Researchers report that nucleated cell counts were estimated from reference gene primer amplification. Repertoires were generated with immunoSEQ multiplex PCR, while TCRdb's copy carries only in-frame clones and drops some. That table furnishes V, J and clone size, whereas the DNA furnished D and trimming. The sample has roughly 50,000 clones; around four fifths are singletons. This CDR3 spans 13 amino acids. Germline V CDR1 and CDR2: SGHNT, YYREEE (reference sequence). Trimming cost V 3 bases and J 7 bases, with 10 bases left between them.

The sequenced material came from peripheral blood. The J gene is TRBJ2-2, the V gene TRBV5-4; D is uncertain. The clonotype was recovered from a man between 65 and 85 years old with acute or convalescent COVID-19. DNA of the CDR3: TGTGCCAGCAGCTCAATAACGGTCGGGGAGCTGTTTTTT. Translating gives CASSSITVGELFF. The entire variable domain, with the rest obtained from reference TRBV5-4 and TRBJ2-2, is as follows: ETGVTQSPTHLIKTRGQQVTLRCSSQSGHNTVSWYQQALGQGPQFIFQYYREEENGRGNFPPRFSGLQFPNYSSELNVNALELDDSALYLCASSSITVGELFFGEGSRLTVL.